This TCR beta chain was recovered during a study of T cell clonotyping in hematopoietic cell transplantation. V lost 5 bases and J lost 6, with 7 bases in between. This CDR3 contains 12 residues. Germline V gene lookup returns CDR1 LNHDA and CDR2 SQIVND (reference sequence). The table came from immunoSEQ multiplex PCR; TCRdb's copy has only in-frame clones and leaves some out. The sample contains 10,000 to 15,000 clones, approximately 92% of which appear only once. This chain connects TRBV19 to TRBJ2-2; no clear D. This clonotype originated in a female patient aged 50-59 years who had an allogeneic stem cell transplant from an unrelated donor, so the T cells may come from the graft donor. Some clones in this sample may be carry-over from other donors' samples. Sequences were derived from PBMCs, sampled 100 days after allogeneic stem cell transplant. The CDR3 loop is CASSPDPGELFF. In DNA, the CDR3 is TGTGCCAGTAGTCCGGACCCCGGGGAGCTGTTTTTT. Full variable domain (rest looked up from reference TRBV19 and TRBJ2-2): DGGITQSPKYLFRKEGQNVTLSCEQNLNHDAMYWYRQDPGQGLRLIYYSQIVNDFQKGDIAEGYSVSREKKESFPLTVTSAQKNPTAFYLCASSPDPGELFFGEGSRLTVL.